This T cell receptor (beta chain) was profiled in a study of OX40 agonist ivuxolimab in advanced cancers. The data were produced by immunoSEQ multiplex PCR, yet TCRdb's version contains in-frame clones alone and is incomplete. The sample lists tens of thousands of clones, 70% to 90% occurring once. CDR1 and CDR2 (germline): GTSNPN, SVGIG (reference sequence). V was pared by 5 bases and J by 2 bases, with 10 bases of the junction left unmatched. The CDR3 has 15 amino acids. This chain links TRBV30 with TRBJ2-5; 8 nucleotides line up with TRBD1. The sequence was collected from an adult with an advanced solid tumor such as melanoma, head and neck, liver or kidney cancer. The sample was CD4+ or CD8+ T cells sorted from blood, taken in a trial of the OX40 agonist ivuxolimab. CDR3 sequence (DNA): TGTGCCTGGGGTTTCTTGGACAGGGTTCAAGAGACCCAGTACTTC. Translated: CAWGFLDRVQETQYF.